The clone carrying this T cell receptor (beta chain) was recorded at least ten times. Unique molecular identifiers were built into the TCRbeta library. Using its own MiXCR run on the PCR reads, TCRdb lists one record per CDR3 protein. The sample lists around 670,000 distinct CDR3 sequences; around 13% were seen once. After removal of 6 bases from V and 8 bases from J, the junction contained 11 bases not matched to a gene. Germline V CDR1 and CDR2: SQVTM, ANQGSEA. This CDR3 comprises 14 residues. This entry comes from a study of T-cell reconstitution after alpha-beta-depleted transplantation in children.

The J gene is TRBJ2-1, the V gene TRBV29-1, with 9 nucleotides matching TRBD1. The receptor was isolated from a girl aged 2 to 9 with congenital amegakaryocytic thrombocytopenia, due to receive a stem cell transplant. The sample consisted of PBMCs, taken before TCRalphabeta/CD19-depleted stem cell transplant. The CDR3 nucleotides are TGCAGCGTAGAGCCGGGACAGGGCAGCGATGAGCAGTTCTTC. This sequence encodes CSVEPGQGSDEQFF.